This paragraph covers one T cell receptor (beta chain) sequence. This specimen belongs to a study of a mutant IDH1 vaccine in newly diagnosed glioma. Study-level background: Patients got radiotherapy, temozolomide, or both beforehand, and most got both.

TCRdb's copy holds only in-frame clones and misses some; the assay was immunoSEQ multiplex PCR. The data contain under 35,000 clones, about 85% of them singletons. The CDR3 has 15 residues. Germline V gene data show CDR1 as MNHEY and CDR2 as SVGAGI. V was pared by 5 bases and J by 12 bases, with 10 bases of the junction left unmatched. The sample's time point: baseline, week 1 (first vaccination visit). Indicated treatment: pre-vaccination baseline after standard-of-care therapy. This TCR derives from a woman in her thirties or forties with glioma. The V call is TRBV6-5, the J call TRBJ2-4; the match to TRBD2 covers 13 bases. This sample comprised PBMCs, obtained from a glioma patient treated with radiotherapy, temozolomide or both. Here the CDR3 reads CASSVPGTSGMTQYF. In DNA, the CDR3 is TGTGCCAGCAGTGTCCCCGGGACTAGCGGGATGACTCAGTACTTC.